This T cell receptor beta chain was identified in a study of human T cells and chemical hapten exposure. Methods used by the authors: Sample TCR counts, which ranged from 23,224 to 690,600, had a median of 95,638. TCRdb used MiXCR to reprocess the RACE reads, holding one entry per CDR3 protein. TCRdb's processing, not the authors' own work, is the source of the V and J calls. Of about 140,000 distinct CDR3 sequences listed, roughly 12% were seen once; the top ten hold 1.3% to 1.5%. Germline CDR1 DFQATT, CDR2 SNEGSKA (reference sequence). V lost 5 bases and J lost 7, with 11 bases in between. The CDR3 runs to 12 residues. Time point noted: patch test 2, 6 weeks after DPC sensitization. Treatment reported: therapeutic diphenylcyclopropenone sensitization with weekly scalp DPC.

The TCR originated in a woman between 50 and 59 years old with alopecia areata. Some clones in this sample may be carry-over from other donors' samples. The chain carries TRBV20-1 and TRBJ2-2, with D tentatively TRBD1 (5 bases). The sequencing here drew on whole blood, taken in connection with sensitization to the hapten diphenylcyclopropenone (DPC). CDR3 DNA: TGCAGTGCTTATCGACAGAGCGGGGAGCTGTTTTTT. Its protein is CSAYRQSGELFF.